This TCR beta chain was observed in a study of CD8 T cells in ankylosing spondylitis (TCRdb year 2017). Study-wide context: The study profiled T cell receptor beta repertoires in healthy donors and ankylosing spondylitis patients to find disease-linked TCR variants. The full study cohort comprised 25 ankylosing spondylitis patients and approximately 100 healthy donors. Peripheral blood was sampled, and synovial fluid was additionally collected from ankylosing spondylitis patients. What the work shows at the level of the full study, not this receptor alone: The disease-linked clones were reported to be significantly enriched in matched synovial fluid samples from ankylosing spondylitis patients. Some TCR beta motif variants had previously been reported in synovial fluid and blood of reactive arthritis patients, which suggested common disease-initiation mechanisms. A TCR beta motif of eight highly homologous amino acid variants appeared characteristic of blood from ankylosing spondylitis patients. A CD8+ phenotype was shown by the disease-linked clones, which were found at relatively low frequencies in peripheral blood.

Synovial fluid samples were matched to blood samples from the same ankylosing spondylitis patients. Sequencing relied on an Illumina HiSeq 2500. TCR beta libraries were prepared by quantitative 5'-RACE with molecular barcodes. Per the authors' processing: To identify disease-linked TCR variants, a new computational method was used, one built on a probabilistic model of VDJ rearrangement. TCRdb applied fastp at Q25 and MiXCR to the public reads, then kept only in-frame beta chains. One record per CDR3 amino acid sequence lists the most common genes and DNA. The V and J calls and clone size come from TCRdb's table, not from the authors' own analysis. Across this sample there are about 140,000 distinct CDR3 sequences, with roughly 8.3% seen only once. More than 7% of the sample comes from the top ten. Taken from cysteine to phenylalanine, the CDR3 has 16 residues. The DNA shown is the 48-base CDR3, in frame from base 1. The germline V gene (reference sequence) supplies CDR1 LNHDA and CDR2 SQIVND. V is pruned by 7 bases and J by 4 bases, leaving 15 bases of the junction without a gene match.

This clonotype has at least ten counts. It has no known antigen specificity. No base quality information exists; no much larger clone differs at one position. The sequence was obtained from a male donor with ankylosing spondylitis. Sequenced: synovial fluid, either unsorted or a sorted T cell fraction (not recorded which). The chain employs TRBV19 and TRBJ1-1; the junction holds 7 bases that match TRBD1. The CDR3 region: CASTPGQEWMSTEAFF. The DNA is TGTGCCAGTACCCCCGGACAGGAATGGATGAGCACTGAAGCTTTCTTT.